The 2 T cell receptor beta chains reported below all come from one sample, sequenced in a study of regulatory T cells in long-lasting Graves disease. Time point reported: newly diagnosed GD, antithyroid drugs for less than 3 months. Extracted RNA from PBMCs served as the source of the TCR library. The authors built TCR beta libraries using iRepertoire HTBI primers and Arm-PCR of CDR3 regions. Using its own MiXCR run on the multiplex PCR reads, TCRdb lists one record per CDR3 protein. The table includes about 530,000 distinct CDR3 sequences, about 16% detected once. The data were also submitted as part of a second study, on T cells in Graves' hyperthyroidism and ophthalmopathy.

The sequencing here drew on peripheral blood mononuclear cells (PBMCs), taken at new diagnosis, from a patient treated with antithyroid drugs. Receptors were obtained from a woman aged 35-65 years with Graves disease.

This clonotype was seen more than once but under ten times. The chain couples TRBV12-3 or TRBV12-4 to TRBJ1-4; a possible D gene is TRBD1 (6 bases). The CDR3 extends over 16 amino acids. V shed 4 bases and J shed 2 bases, with 14 bases lying between them. The CDR3 bases are TGTGCCAGCAGTTCATCCCGCAGGGGCACTAATGAAAAACTGTTTTTT. Encoded protein: CASSSSRRGTNEKLFF.

This clonotype was seen repeatedly, ten times or more. The chain couples TRBV6-1 to TRBJ1-1; no definite D call. Per germline, CDR1 MNHNS and CDR2 SASEGT. This CDR3 region has 13 residues. Trimming removed 5 bases at V and 2 bases at J, with 9 bases between. The CDR3 DNA sequence: TGTGCCAGCAGTCCTAATCTTAACACTGAAGCTTTCTTT. Encoded protein: CASSPNLNTEAFF.